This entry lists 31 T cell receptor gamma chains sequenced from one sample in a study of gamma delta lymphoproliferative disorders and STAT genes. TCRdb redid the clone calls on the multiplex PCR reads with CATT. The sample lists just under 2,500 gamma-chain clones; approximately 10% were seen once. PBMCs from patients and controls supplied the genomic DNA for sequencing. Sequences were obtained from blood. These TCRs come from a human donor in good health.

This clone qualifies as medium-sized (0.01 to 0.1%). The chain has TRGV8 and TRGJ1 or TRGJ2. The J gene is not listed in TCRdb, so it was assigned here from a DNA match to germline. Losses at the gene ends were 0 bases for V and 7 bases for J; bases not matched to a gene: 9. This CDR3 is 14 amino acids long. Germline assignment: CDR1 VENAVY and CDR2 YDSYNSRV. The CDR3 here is CATWDRPAAYKKLF. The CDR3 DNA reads TGTGCCACCTGGGATAGGCCGGCGGCCTATAAGAAACTCTTT.

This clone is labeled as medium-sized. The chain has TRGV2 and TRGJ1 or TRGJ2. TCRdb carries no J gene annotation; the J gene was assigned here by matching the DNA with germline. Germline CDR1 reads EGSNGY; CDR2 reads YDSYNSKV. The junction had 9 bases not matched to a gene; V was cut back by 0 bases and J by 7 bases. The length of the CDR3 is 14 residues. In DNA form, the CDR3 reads TGTGCCACCTGGGACGGGCGGATCCCATATAAGAAACTCTTT. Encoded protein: CATWDGRIPYKKLF.

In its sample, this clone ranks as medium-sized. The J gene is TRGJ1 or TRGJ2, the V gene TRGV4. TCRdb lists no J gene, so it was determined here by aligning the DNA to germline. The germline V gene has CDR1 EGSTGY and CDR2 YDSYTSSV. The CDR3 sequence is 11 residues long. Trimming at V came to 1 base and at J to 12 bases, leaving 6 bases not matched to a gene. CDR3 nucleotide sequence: TGTGCCACCTGGGATGGTACGGGGAAACTCTTT. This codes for CATWDGTGKLF.

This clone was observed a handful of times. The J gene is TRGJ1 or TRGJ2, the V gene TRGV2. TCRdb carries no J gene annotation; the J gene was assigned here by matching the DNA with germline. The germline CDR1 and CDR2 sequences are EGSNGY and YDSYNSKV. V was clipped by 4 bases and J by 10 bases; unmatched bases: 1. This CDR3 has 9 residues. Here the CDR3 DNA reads TGTGCCACCTGGGAAAAGAAACTCTTT. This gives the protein CATWEKKLF.

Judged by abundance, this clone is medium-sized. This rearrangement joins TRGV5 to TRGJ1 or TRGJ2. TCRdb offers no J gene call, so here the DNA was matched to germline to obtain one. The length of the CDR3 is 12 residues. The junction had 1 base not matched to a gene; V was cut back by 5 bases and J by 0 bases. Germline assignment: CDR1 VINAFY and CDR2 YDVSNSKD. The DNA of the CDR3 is TGTGCCACCTGGGTGAATTATTATAAGAAACTCTTT. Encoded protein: CATWVNYYKKLF.

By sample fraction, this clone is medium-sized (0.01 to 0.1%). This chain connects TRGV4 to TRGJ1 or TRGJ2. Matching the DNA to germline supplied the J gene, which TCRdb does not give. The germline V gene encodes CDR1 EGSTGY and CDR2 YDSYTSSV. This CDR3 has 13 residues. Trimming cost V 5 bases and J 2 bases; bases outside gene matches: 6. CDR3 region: CATWGVDYYKKLF. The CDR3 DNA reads TGTGCCACCTGGGGAGTTGATTATTATAAGAAACTCTTT.

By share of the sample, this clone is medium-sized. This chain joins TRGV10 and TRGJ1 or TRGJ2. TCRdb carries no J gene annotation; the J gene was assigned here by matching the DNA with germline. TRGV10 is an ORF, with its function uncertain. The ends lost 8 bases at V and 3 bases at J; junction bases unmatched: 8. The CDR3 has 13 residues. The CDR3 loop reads CAAWGGRYYKKLF. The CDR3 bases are TGTGCTGCGTGGGGTGGCCGTTATTATAAGAAACTCTTT.

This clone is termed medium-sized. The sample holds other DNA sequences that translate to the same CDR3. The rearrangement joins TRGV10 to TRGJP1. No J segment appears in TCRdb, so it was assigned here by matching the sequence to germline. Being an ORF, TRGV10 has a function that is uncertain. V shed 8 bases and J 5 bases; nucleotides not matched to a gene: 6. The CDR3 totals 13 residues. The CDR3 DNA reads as TGTGCTGCGTGGGATTCGACTGGTTGGTTCAAGATATTT. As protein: CAAWDSTGWFKIF.

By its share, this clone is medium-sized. CDR3 amino acids: CALWEGTYYKKLF. The CDR3 nucleotides read TGTGCCTTGTGGGAGGGGACTTATTATAAGAAACTCTTT. V usage is TRGV9 and J usage is TRGJ1 or TRGJ2. Since TCRdb gives no J gene, matching the DNA to germline was used here to assign it. The trim removed 2 bases at V and 3 bases at J, leaving 4 bases unmatched. The CDR3 spans 13 residues. Germline values: CDR1 GITISATS, CDR2 ISYDGTV (reference sequence).

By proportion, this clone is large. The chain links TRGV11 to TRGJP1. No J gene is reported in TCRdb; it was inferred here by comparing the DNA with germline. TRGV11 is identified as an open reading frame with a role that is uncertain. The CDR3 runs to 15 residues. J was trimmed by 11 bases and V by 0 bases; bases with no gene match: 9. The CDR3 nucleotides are TGTGCCTGCTGGATTAGGCACGTAGGTTGGTGGTTCAAGATATTT. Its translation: CACWIRHVGWWFKIF.

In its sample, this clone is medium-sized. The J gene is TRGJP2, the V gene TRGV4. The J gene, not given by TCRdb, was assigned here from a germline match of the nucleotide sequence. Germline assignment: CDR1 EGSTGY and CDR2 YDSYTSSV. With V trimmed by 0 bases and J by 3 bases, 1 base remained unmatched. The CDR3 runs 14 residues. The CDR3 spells CATWDGGSDWIKTF. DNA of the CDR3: TGTGCCACCTGGGATGGGGGTAGTGATTGGATCAAGACGTTT.

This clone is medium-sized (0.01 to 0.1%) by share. CDR3 in amino acids: CATWDSPYYYKKLF. The DNA of the CDR3 is TGTGCCACCTGGGACAGCCCCTATTATTATAAGAAACTCTTT. The V gene is TRGV5, the J gene TRGJ1 or TRGJ2. As TCRdb names no J gene, one was assigned here on the basis of a DNA match to germline. The ends lost 1 base at V and 2 bases at J; junction bases unmatched: 5. This CDR3 has 14 residues. Germline V gives CDR1 VINAFY, CDR2 YDVSNSKD.

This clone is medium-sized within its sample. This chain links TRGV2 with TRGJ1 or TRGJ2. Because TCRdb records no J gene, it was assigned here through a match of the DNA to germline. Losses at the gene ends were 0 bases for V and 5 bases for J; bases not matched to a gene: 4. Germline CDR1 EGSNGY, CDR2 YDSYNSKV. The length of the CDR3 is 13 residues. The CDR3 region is CATWDGPDYKKLF. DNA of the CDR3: TGTGCCACCTGGGACGGGCCGGATTATAAGAAACTCTTT.

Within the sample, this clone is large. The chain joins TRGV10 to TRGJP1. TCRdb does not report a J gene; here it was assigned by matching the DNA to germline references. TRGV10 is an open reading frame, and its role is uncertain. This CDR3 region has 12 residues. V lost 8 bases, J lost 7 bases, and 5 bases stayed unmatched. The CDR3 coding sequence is TGTGCTGCGTGGGTTTATGGTTGGTTCAAGATATTT. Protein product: CAAWVYGWFKIF.

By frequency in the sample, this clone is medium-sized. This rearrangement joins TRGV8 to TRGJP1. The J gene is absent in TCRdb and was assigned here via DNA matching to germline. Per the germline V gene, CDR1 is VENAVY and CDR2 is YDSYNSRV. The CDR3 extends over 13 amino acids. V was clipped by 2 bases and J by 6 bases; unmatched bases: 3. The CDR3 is CATWDIPGWFKIF. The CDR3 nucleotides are TGTGCCACCTGGGATATCCCTGGTTGGTTCAAGATATTT.

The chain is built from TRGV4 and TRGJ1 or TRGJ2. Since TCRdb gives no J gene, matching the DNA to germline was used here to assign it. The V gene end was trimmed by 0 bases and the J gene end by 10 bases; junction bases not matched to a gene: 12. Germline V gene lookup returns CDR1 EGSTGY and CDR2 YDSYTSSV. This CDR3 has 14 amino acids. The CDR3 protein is CATWDGPELLKKLF. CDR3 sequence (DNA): TGTGCCACCTGGGATGGGCCAGAATTATTAAAGAAACTCTTT.

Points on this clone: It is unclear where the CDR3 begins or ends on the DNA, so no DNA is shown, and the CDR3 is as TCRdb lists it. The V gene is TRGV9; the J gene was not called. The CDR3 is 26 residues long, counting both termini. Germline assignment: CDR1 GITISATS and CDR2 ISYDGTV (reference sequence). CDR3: CALWERVVGSRYLLKGLRLIVTSKTF.

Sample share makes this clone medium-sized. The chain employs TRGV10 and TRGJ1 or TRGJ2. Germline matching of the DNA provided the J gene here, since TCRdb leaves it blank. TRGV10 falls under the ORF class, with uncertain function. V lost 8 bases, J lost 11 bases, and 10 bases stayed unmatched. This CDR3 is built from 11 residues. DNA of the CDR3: TGTGCTGCGTGGGATAGGAACGAGAAACTCTTT. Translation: CAAWDRNEKLF.

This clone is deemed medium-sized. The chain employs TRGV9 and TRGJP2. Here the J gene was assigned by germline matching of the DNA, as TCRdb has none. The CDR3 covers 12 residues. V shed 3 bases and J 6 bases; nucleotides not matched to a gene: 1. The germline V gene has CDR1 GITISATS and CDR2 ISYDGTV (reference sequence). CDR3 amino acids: CALWECDWIKTF. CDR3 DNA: TGTGCCTTGTGGGAGTGTGATTGGATCAAGACGTTT.

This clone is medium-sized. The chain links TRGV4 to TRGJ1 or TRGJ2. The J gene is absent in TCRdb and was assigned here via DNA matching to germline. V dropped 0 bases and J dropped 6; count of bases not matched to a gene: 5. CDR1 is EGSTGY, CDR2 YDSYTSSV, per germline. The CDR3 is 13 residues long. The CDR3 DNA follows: TGTGCCACCTGGGATGGGCCAGGTTATAAGAAACTCTTT. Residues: CATWDGPGYKKLF.

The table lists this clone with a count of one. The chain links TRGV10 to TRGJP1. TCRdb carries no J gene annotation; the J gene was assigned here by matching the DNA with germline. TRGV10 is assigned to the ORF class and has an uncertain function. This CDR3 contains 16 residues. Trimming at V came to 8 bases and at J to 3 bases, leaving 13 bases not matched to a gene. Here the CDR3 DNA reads TGTGCTGCGTGGGCCGCTCGTGTTGCCACTGGTTGGTTCAAGATATTT. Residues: CAAWAARVATGWFKIF.

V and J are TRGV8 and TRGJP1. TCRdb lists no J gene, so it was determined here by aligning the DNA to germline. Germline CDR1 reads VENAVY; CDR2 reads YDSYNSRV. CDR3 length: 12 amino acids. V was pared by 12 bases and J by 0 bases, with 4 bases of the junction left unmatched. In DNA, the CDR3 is TGTGCCCACTATACCACTGGTTGGTTCAAGATATTT. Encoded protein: CAHYTTGWFKIF.

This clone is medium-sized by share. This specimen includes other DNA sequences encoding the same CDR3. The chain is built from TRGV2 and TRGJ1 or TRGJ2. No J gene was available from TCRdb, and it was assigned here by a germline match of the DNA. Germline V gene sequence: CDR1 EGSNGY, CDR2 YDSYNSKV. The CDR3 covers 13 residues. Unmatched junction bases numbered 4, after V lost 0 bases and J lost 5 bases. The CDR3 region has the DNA TGTGCCACCTGGGACGGGCGTGATTATAAGAAACTCTTT. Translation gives CATWDGRDYKKLF.

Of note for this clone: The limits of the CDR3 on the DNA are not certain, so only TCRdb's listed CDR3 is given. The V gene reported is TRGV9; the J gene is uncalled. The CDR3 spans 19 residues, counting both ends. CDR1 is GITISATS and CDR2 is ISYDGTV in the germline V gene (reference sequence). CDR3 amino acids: CALCPLHYKGNSLAVEQHF.

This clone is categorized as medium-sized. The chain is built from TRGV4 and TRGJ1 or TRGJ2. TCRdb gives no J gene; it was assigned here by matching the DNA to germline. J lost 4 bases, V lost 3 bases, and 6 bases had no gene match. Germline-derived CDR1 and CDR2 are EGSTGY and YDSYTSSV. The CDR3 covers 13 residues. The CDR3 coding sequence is TGTGCCACCTGGGATAGCCAATATTATAAGAAACTCTTT. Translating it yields CATWDSQYYKKLF.

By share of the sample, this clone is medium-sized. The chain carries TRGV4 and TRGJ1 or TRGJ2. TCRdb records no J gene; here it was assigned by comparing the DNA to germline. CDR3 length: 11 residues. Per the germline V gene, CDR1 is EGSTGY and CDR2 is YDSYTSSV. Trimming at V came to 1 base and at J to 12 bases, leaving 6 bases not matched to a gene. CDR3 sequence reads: CATWDGFGKLF. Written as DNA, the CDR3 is TGTGCCACCTGGGATGGTTTTGGGAAACTCTTT.

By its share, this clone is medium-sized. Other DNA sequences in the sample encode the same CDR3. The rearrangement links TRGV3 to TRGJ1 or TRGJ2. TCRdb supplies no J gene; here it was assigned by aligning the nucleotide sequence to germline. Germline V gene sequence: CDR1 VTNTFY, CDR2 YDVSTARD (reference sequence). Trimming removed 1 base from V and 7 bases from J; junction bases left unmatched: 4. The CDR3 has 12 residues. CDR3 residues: CATWDSYYKKLF. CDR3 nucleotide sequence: TGTGCCACCTGGGACAGCTACTATAAGAAACTCTTT.

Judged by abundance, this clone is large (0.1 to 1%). The CDR3: CAAWDFISRSSDWIKTF. CDR3 DNA: TGTGCTGCGTGGGATTTTATCTCGCGAAGTAGTGATTGGATCAAGACGTTT. The chain is built from TRGV10 and TRGJP2. TCRdb records no J gene; here it was assigned by comparing the DNA to germline. TRGV10 is identified as an open reading frame with a role that is uncertain. Unmatched junction bases numbered 15, after V lost 8 bases and J lost 2 bases. The CDR3 is 17 residues long.

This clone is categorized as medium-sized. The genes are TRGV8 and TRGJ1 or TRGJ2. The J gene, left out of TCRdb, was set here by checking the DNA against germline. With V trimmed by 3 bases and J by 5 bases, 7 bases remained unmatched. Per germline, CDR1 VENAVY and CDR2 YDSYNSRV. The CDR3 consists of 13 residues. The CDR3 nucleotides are TGTGCCACCTGGGATGGGGGTCATTATAAGAAACTCTTT. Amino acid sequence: CATWDGGHYKKLF.

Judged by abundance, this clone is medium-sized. The CDR3 DNA follows: TGTGCTGCGTGGGATTGTAATTATAAGAAACTCTTT. Amino acid sequence: CAAWDCNYKKLF. This chain links TRGV10 with TRGJ1 or TRGJ2. Germline matching of the DNA provided the J gene here, since TCRdb leaves it blank. TRGV10 is annotated as an ORF whose role is uncertain. The CDR3 sequence is 12 residues long. V lost 8 bases, J lost 5 bases, and 7 bases stayed unmatched.

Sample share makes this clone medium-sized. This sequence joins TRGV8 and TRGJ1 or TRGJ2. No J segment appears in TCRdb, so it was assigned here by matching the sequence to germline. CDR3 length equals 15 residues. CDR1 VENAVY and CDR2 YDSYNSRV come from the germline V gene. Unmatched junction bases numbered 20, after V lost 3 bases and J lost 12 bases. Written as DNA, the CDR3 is TGTGCCACCTGGGATTATCGGTTGGGGGGTATTAGGAAACTCTTT. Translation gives CATWDYRLGGIRKLF.